Sequencing of this T cell receptor beta chain was carried out in a study of chemoradiotherapy in HPV16-positive cancers. Study results and caveats: HPV-specific T cells were functionally defined from only a couple of HPV16-positive patients.

The assay was immunoSEQ multiplex PCR, and TCRdb's table has in-frame clones only and misses some. In the table there are roughly 32,000 clones, about 89% of which are singletons. In its sample, this clone was seen once. The antigen remains undetermined. The germline V gene encodes CDR1 SGHNT and CDR2 YYREEE (reference sequence). There are 12 residues in the CDR3. V and J are TRBV5-4 and TRBJ2-5; D gene ambiguous. The J call could be wrong; TRBJ2-7 is a better fit for the DNA end. The TCR comes from a human donor with HPV-associated anogenital cancer. Material: blood, obtained from a patient who underwent chemoradiotherapy. CDR3 in DNA: TGTGCCAGCAGCTTGGACGCATACGAGCAGTACTTC. Encoded protein: CASSLDAYEQYF.